Below, 18 T cell receptor beta chains from the same sample are listed, as sequenced in a study of blood T cells in healthy people across ages. It was with a sample-barcoded 5' primer and a J-beta primer mix that a second PCR of roughly 7 to 12 cycles was run. From the 5' RACE reads, TCRdb called clonotypes with MiXCR, one entry per CDR3 protein. Altogether some 750,000 distinct CDR3 sequences are present, 22% being singletons, with the ten largest covering roughly 22%. The sequenced sample consisted of blood. Every receptor here comes from a man between 65 and 85 years old in good health.

This chain connects TRBV24-1 to TRBJ2-1, with D perhaps TRBD2 (7 bases). Per the germline V gene, CDR1 is KGHDR and CDR2 is SFDVKD. The V gene lost 10 bases and the J gene lost 6 bases, with 15 bases spanning the gap. CDR3 size: 13 residues. The CDR3 loop reads CATAIGGVNEQFF. CDR3 nucleotides: TGTGCCACTGCGATAGGGGGGGTCAATGAGCAGTTCTTC.

In its sample, this clonotype was seen a few times. The rearrangement uses TRBV7-2 and TRBJ2-5, with 12 bases fitting TRBD2. There are 16 residues in the CDR3. Trimming took 5 bases from V and 1 from J; bases not matched to a gene: 5. The germline V gene has CDR1 SGHTA and CDR2 FQGNSA. The CDR3 loop reads CASSPGTSGPQETQYF. As DNA, the CDR3 is TGTGCCAGCAGCCCGGGGACTAGCGGGCCCCAAGAGACCCAGTACTTC.

This clonotype was observed many times. The gene calls are TRBV12-3 or TRBV12-4 and TRBJ1-3; D perhaps matches TRBD1 (6 bases). Trimming removed 6 bases from V and 5 bases from J, with 14 bases in between. The CDR3 runs 14 residues. CDR3 region: CASSPGQTRNTIYF. The CDR3 nucleotides read TGTGCCAGCAGCCCCGGACAGACACGAAACACCATATATTTT.

The chain links TRBV7-2 to TRBJ2-3; D remains unclear. The CDR3 has 16 residues. CDR1 and CDR2 from the germline V gene are SGHTA and FQGNSA. The germline V and J ends were trimmed by 0 bases and 0 bases, with 10 bases remaining between them. The CDR3 bases are TGTGCCAGCAGCTTAGCGGGTGCTTCTAGCACAGATACGCAGTATTTT. This gives the protein CASSLAGASSTDTQYF.

The rearrangement links TRBV6-5 to TRBJ1-3; perhaps TRBD1 as D (5 bases). The CDR3 loop spans 17 amino acids. CDR1 is MNHEY, CDR2 SVGAGI, per germline. The V end lost 2 bases, the J end lost 0 bases, and 14 bases lay between the germline ends. As DNA, the CDR3 is TGTGCCAGCAGTTACCCGCTCACGGACATCTCTGGAAACACCATATATTTT. Protein product: CASSYPLTDISGNTIYF.

The sample holds a few counts of this clonotype. This rearrangement joins TRBV5-1 to TRBJ2-7; D may be TRBD1 or TRBD2 (6 bases each). The CDR3 loop spans 14 amino acids. Looked up from germline, CDR1 is SGHRS and CDR2 is YFSETQ. Deletions cut 3 bases from V and 0 bases from J, with 10 bases between. CDR3 sequence (DNA): TGCGCCAGCAGCTGGGGGGCAGACTCCTACGAGCAGTACTTC. Protein product: CASSWGADSYEQYF. The variable domain in full, with the rest retrieved from reference TRBV5-1 and TRBJ2-7, is KAGVTQTPRYLIKTRGQQVTLSCSPISGHRSVSWYQQTPGQGLQFLFEYFSETQRNKGNFPGRFSGRQFSNSRSEMNVSTLELGDSALYLCASSWGADSYEQYFGPGTRLTVT.

This clonotype was seen a few times. The rearrangement uses TRBV7-2 and TRBJ1-2; maybe TRBD1 (5 bases). The CDR3 has 15 amino acids. Germline loops: CDR1 SGHTA, CDR2 FQGNSA. Trimming shortened V by 5 bases and J by 8 bases, and 21 bases separated the two germline ends. CDR3 in amino acids: CASSPGPLPWDGYTF. For the CDR3, the DNA is TGTGCCAGCAGCCCAGGTCCCCTTCCGTGGGACGGCTACACCTTC. Full variable domain (outside the CDR3, taken from reference TRBV7-2 and TRBJ1-2): GAGVSQSPSNKVTEKGKDVELRCDPISGHTALYWYRQSLGQGLEFLIYFQGNSAPDKSGLPSDRFSAERTGGSVSTLTIQRTQQEDSAVYLCASSPGPLPWDGYTFGSGTRLTVV.

This clonotype was observed a few times. The chain joins TRBV5-1 to TRBJ2-4; D may be TRBD2 (5 bases). This CDR3 region has 13 residues. The germline V gene encodes CDR1 SGHRS and CDR2 YFSETQ. Between the trimmed V and J ends, which lost 0 bases and 5 bases, there was a span of 6 bases. CDR3 residues: CASSLGAENIQYF. The CDR3 nucleotides read TGCGCCAGCAGCTTGGGAGCGGAAAACATTCAGTACTTC.

This clonotype was seen a handful of times. This chain joins TRBV20-1 and TRBJ2-5; possibly TRBD2 for D (6 bases). Trimming took off 0 bases at V and 2 bases at J, with 19 bases between the two ends. The CDR3 covers 17 residues. Per germline, CDR1 DFQATT and CDR2 SNEGSKA (reference sequence). CDR3: CSARDPGSSYFQETQYF. Here the CDR3 DNA reads TGCAGTGCTAGAGATCCCGGGAGCTCCTACTTTCAAGAGACCCAGTACTTC.

This chain uses TRBV20-1 with TRBJ2-3, with D possibly matching TRBD1 (6 bases). CDR1 DFQATT and CDR2 SNEGSKA come from the germline V gene (reference sequence). The CDR3 runs to 13 residues. In DNA form, the CDR3 reads TGCAGGGCCCCAGGGGCTACCCCAGATACGCAGTATTTT. The encoded protein is CRAPGATPDTQYF.

The gene calls are TRBV20-1 and TRBJ1-2; 11 bases agree with TRBD1. V was pared by 6 bases and J by 14 bases, with 17 bases of the junction left unmatched. The germline V gene encodes CDR1 DFQATT and CDR2 SNEGSKA (reference sequence). This CDR3 is 14 amino acids long. The CDR3 protein is CSAENGQGANRATF. The CDR3 DNA reads as TGCAGTGCCGAAAATGGACAGGGGGCAAATCGGGCGACCTTC.

This clonotype showed up just a few times. V and J are TRBV27 and TRBJ2-3, with 7 bases aligning to TRBD2. The CDR3 covers 15 residues. With 9 bases clipped from V and 5 bases from J, the junction kept 14 bases outside the gene matches. The germline V gene has CDR1 MNHEY and CDR2 SMNVEV (reference sequence). CDR3 sequence reads: CASLTATSSRDTQYF. The CDR3 DNA reads as TGTGCCAGTCTAACCGCGACTAGCTCCAGAGATACGCAGTATTTT.

The chain joins TRBV29-1 to TRBJ2-4; D might be TRBD2 (5 bases). Germline V gene lookup returns CDR1 SQVTM and CDR2 ANQGSEA. The CDR3 is 13 amino acids. Trimming left V 4 bases short and J 6 bases short, with 13 bases between. The CDR3, as DNA: TGCAGCGTTGTGAGAACAGAGGGAAACATTCAGTACTTC. This codes for CSVVRTEGNIQYF.

V gene TRBV29-1 combines with J gene TRBJ1-1; D not certain. V was pared by 5 bases and J by 4 bases, with 17 bases between. Looked up from germline, CDR1 is SQVTM and CDR2 is ANQGSEA. The CDR3 extends over 14 amino acids. CDR3 bases: TGCAGCGTTACGTCAACTGGATCGCGCACTGAAGCTTTCTTT. Encoded protein: CSVTSTGSRTEAFF.

This clonotype came up many times. CDR3 amino acids: CASRPPGANVLTF. CDR3 sequence (DNA): TGTGCCAGCAGACCCCCTGGGGCCAACGTCCTGACTTTC. V is TRBV12-3 or TRBV12-4 and J is TRBJ2-6; no firm D call. The CDR3 runs to 13 residues. With 6 bases removed from V and 2 bases from J, the gap between germline ends came to 5 bases.

In its sample, this clonotype was seen a few times. The chain links TRBV10-2 to TRBJ1-5; tentatively, D is TRBD1 (6 bases). This CDR3 has 17 amino acids. V lost 8 bases, J lost 0 bases, and 20 bases lay in between. Germline V CDR1 and CDR2: WSHSY, SAAADI. The CDR3: CASSQGLLRDSNQPQHF. CDR3 DNA sequence: TGCGCCAGCTCTCAGGGGCTACTTCGAGATAGCAATCAGCCCCAGCATTTT.

Notes on this clonotype: The conserved phenylalanine or tryptophan is not found at the CDR3 terminus, so this likely reflects a read error. The gene calls are TRBV6-2 or TRBV6-3 and TRBJ2-7; 9 bases agree with TRBD1. CDR3 size: 16 residues. Trimming removed 2 bases from V and 2 bases from J; junction bases left unmatched: 7. CDR1 and CDR2 (germline): MNHEY, SVGEGT. For the CDR3, the DNA is TGTGCCAGCAGTTACGCCCGGACAGGGGCAGCCTACGAGCAGTACGCC. This encodes CASSYARTGAAYEQYA.

The sample holds a few counts of this clonotype. Relative to the germline gene, one junction end is altered; a read error may explain this. This sequence joins TRBV20-1 and TRBJ2-5; D is undetermined. Germline V gives CDR1 DFQATT, CDR2 SNEGSKA (reference sequence). The CDR3 has 9 residues. Here the CDR3 DNA reads TGCAGTGCCTCCCTGGGTCCGTTCTTC. Amino acid sequence: CSASLGPFF.